This TCR beta chain appears in the sequencing data of a study of vaccination and CD4 T cells after COVID-19. The assay that was used to sequence DNA from cultured CD4+ T cells was the Oncomine TCR Beta short-read assay. TCRdb called the PCR reads again in MiXCR, with one record for every CDR3 protein. The repertoire consists of 15,000 to 25,000 distinct CDR3 sequences, with roughly two fifths occurring once and the leading ten covering about 27%. CDR3 size: 14 residues. CDR1 is SGHRS, CDR2 YFSETQ, per germline. V lost 0 bases and J lost 3, with 9 bases in between. This sample's treatment: approximately nine-day PBMC culture with coronavirus spike peptide pools or control peptides (ViraFEST assay). Only a few counts were recorded for this clonotype. The antigen remains unidentified. Whole-study findings and limits: The median count of SARS-CoV-2-reactive clonotypes rose from 21 to 38, not significantly. In convalescent patients, a median 86.3% of reactive clones appeared only post-vaccination.

The chain has TRBV5-1 and TRBJ2-5; D possibly corresponds to TRBD1 (5 bases). The sample here was CD4+ T cells from blood, cultured in vitro, taken before SARS-CoV-2 vaccination. This sequence originates from a human donor who received a COVID-19 vaccine. The CDR3 DNA reads TGCGCCAGCAGCTTGGCAGGGATGGAAGAGACCCAGTACTTC. Translation gives CASSLAGMEETQYF.